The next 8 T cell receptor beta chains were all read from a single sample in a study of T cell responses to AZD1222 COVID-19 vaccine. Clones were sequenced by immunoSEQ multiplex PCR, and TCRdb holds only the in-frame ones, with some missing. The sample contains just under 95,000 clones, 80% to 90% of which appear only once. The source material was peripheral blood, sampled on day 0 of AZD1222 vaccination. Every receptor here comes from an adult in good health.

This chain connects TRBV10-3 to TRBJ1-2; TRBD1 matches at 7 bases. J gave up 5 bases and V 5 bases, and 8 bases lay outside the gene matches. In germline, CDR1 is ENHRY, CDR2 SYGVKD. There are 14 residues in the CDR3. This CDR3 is CAISPDREKYGYTF. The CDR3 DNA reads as TGTGCCATCAGTCCTGACAGGGAGAAGTATGGCTACACCTTC.

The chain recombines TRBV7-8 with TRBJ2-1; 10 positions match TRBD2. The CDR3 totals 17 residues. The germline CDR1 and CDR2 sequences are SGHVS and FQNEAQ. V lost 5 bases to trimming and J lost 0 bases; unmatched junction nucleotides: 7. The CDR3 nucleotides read TGTGCCAGCAGCATGCCTAGCGGGGGCAGCTCCTACAATGAGCAGTTCTTC. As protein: CASSMPSGGSSYNEQFF.

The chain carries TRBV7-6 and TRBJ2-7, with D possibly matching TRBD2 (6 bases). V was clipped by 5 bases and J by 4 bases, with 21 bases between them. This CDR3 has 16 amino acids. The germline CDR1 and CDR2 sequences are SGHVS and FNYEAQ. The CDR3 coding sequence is TGTGCCAGCAGCCCTGCCCCCGGGAGTTTAGGGTACGAGCAGTACTTC. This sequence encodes CASSPAPGSLGYEQYF.

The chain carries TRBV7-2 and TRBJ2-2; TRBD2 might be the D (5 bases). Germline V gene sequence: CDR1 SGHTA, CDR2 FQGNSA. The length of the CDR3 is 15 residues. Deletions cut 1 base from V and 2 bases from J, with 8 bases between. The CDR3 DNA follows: TGTGCCAGCAGCTTAGTTGGACTTAACACCGGGGAGCTGTTTTTT. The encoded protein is CASSLVGLNTGELFF.

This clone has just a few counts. Here the CDR3 DNA reads TGCGCCAGCAGCCAAGACACAGGGAAAGAGACCCAGTACTTC. Translation: CASSQDTGKETQYF. The gene calls are TRBV4-1 and TRBJ2-5; TRBD1 might be the D (6 bases). CDR3 length equals 14 residues. CDR1 is MGHRA, CDR2 YSYEKL, per germline. V was cut by 0 bases and J by 3 bases, with 8 bases left in between.

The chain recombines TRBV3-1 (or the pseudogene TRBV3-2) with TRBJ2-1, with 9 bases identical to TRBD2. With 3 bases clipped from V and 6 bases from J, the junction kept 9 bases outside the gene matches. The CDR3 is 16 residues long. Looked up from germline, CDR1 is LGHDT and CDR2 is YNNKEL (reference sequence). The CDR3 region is CASSHAGTSTTNEQFF. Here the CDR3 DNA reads TGTGCCAGCAGCCACGCCGGGACTAGCACAACCAATGAGCAGTTCTTC.

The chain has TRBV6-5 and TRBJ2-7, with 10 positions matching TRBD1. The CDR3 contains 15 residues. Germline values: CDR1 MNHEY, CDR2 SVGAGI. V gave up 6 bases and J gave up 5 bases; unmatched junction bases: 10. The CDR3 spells CASRAGDRGSDEQYF. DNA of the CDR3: TGTGCCAGCAGGGCTGGGGACAGGGGTTCCGACGAGCAGTACTTC.

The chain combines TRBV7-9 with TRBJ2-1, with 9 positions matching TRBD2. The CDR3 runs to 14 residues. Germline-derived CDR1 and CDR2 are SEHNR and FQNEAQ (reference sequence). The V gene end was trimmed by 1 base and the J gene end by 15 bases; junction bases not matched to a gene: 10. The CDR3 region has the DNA TGTGCCAGCAGCTTAGGTGGGACTAGCAGAGGGTCGTTCTTC. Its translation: CASSLGGTSRGSFF.